A selection of T cell receptor beta chains follows, all from one sample in a study of graft-versus-host responses after intestinal transplantation. The antigens of these receptors remain unknown. Method: immunoSEQ multiplex PCR; TCRdb's copy keeps in-frame clones and lacks some. The sample consists of tens of thousands of clones, approximately 87% of them appearing once. The sequences come from unstimulated CD4+ T cells sorted from spleen or lymph node cells, collected before intestinal transplant. All receptors derive from a human donor who received an intestinal transplant. The CDR3 runs from the conserved cysteine through the conserved F or W. The D gene is left open where the match is weak. Size values are once, few and many counts, or a class for expanded clones, and some rows have none.

j_call clone_size d_call v_call cdr3_aa cdr3_nt
TRBJ2-1 - - TRBV4-1 CASSQYKRELSYNEQFF TGCGCCAGCAGCCAATATAAGAGGGAGCTCTCCTACAATGAGCAGTTCTTC
TRBJ2-5 - TRBD2 TRBV7-3 CASSLTSGGGETQYF TGTGCCAGCAGCTTAACTAGCGGGGGGGGAGAGACCCAGTACTTC
TRBJ2-7 - TRBD1 TRBV5-1 CASSLAGTGVVYEQYF TGCGCCAGCAGCTTGGCCGGGACAGGGGTCGTCTACGAGCAGTACTTC
TRBJ1-1 - - TRBV19 CASNLRNTEAFF TGTGCCAGTAACCTGAGGAACACTGAAGCTTTCTTT
TRBJ2-1 - - TRBV5-1 CASSLGRTSYNEQFF TGCGCCAGCAGCTTGGGACGGACATCTTACAATGAGCAGTTCTTC
TRBJ2-5 - TRBD2 TRBV9 CASSVGGGQETQYF TGTGCCAGCAGCGTAGGGGGGGGGCAAGAGACCCAGTACTTC
TRBJ1-1 - - TRBV6-1 CASSEALWNTEAFF TGTGCCAGCAGTGAAGCTCTGTGGAACACTGAAGCTTTCTTT
TRBJ2-5 - TRBD1 TRBV7-3 CASSPNRGYQETQYF TGTGCCAGCAGCCCAAACAGGGGTTACCAAGAGACCCAGTACTTC
TRBJ1-4 - - TRBV18 CASSPSGGTNEKLFF TGTGCCAGCTCACCGTCGGGGGGGACTAATGAAAAACTGTTTTTT
TRBJ1-4 few - TRBV5-6 CASSLEGASTNEKLFF TGTGCCAGCAGCTTGGAAGGGGCGTCGACTAATGAAAAACTGTTTTTT
TRBJ2-5 - TRBD2 TRBV15 CATSSGGGDGTQYF TGTGCCACCAGCAGCGGCGGGGGGGATGGGACCCAGTACTTC
TRBJ1-1 - - TRBV6-1 CASSNRVVEAFF TGTGCCAGCAGCAACCGGGTGGTTGAAGCTTTCTTT
TRBJ1-2 few - TRBV6-6 CASSYSITGDYGYTF TGTGCCAGCAGTTACTCGATTACAGGAGACTATGGCTACACCTTC
TRBJ1-5 - - TRBV10-3 CASGTPNQPQHF TGTGCCAGTGGGACACCCAATCAGCCCCAGCATTTT
TRBJ1-1 - TRBD1 TRBV5-4 CASSGAGGNSEAFF TGTGCCAGCAGCGGGGCAGGGGGCAACTCTGAAGCTTTCTTT
TRBJ2-7 - TRBD1 TRBV2 CASSARDRPYEQYF TGTGCCAGCAGCGCCAGGGACAGACCCTACGAGCAGTACTTC
TRBJ1-6 - TRBD1 TRBV7-9 CASSLGQGANSPLHF TGTGCCAGCAGCTTAGGGCAGGGGGCCAATTCACCCCTCCACTTT
TRBJ2-3 - TRBD2 TRBV19 CASRAGGTDTQYF TGTGCCAGTAGAGCGGGGGGCACAGATACGCAGTATTTT
TRBJ1-1 - TRBD1 TRBV7-9 CASSYQPGGRAFF TGTGCCAGCAGCTATCAGCCAGGGGGCCGCGCTTTCTTT
TRBJ1-6 - - TRBV7-2 CASSTGGVQNSPLHF TGTGCCAGCAGCACAGGAGGGGTTCAAAATTCACCCCTCCACTTT
TRBJ1-4 - - TRBV5-1 CASSQGKRNEKLFF TGCGCCAGCAGCCAGGGGAAACGGAATGAAAAACTGTTTTTT
TRBJ1-4 - - TRBV5-1 CASSLGPLGEKLFF TGCGCCAGCAGCTTGGGCCCGCTCGGGGAAAAACTGTTTTTT
TRBJ1-5 - - TRBV27 CASRTGTANQPQHF TGTGCCAGCAGGACAGGCACCGCCAATCAGCCCCAGCATTTT
TRBJ2-7 - TRBD2 TRBV18 CASSPYVGGTYEQYF TGTGCCAGCTCACCATATGTCGGGGGGACCTACGAGCAGTACTTC
TRBJ1-1 - - TRBV18 CASSPPVLNGAFF TGTGCCAGCTCACCACCAGTACTTAACGGAGCTTTCTTT
TRBJ2-7 - - TRBV6-1 CASSEVQGPSQSRYEQYF TGTGCCAGCAGTGAAGTGCAGGGGCCGTCCCAGTCCCGCTACGAGCAGTACTTC
TRBJ1-2 - TRBD1 TRBV30 CAWSPRDRPYGYTF TGTGCCTGGAGCCCAAGGGACAGGCCCTATGGCTACACCTTC
TRBJ2-7 once TRBD2 TRBV7-2 CASSARGGYEQYF TGTGCCAGCAGCGCGCGGGGAGGGTACGAGCAGTACTTC
TRBJ1-5 - TRBD1 TRBV12-5 CASGLGRGDNQPQHF TGTGCTAGTGGTTTGGGCAGGGGGGACAATCAGCCCCAGCATTTT
TRBJ1-4 - TRBD1 TRBV18 CASSPSDRGRTNEKLFF TGTGCCAGCTCACCCAGTGACAGGGGGCGGACTAATGAAAAACTGTTTTTT
TRBJ1-1 - TRBD1 TRBV5-4 CASSPQSGGRTEAFF TGTGCCAGCAGCCCTCAGTCAGGGGGGCGCACTGAAGCTTTCTTT
TRBJ1-5 - - TRBV19 CASSSTGRIQPQHF TGTGCCAGTAGTTCAACAGGAAGGATCCAGCCCCAGCATTTT
TRBJ1-2 - - TRBV7-8 CASSSPGYGYTF TGTGCCAGCAGTTCCCCAGGGTATGGCTACACCTTC
TRBJ1-1 - - TRBV10-3 CAISESRGLNTEAFF TGTGCCATCAGTGAGTCACGGGGTTTGAACACTGAAGCTTTCTTT
TRBJ2-7 - TRBD1 TRBV6-5 CASRLTGSSYEQYF TGTGCCAGCAGATTGACAGGGAGCTCCTACGAGCAGTACTTC
TRBJ1-6 - - TRBV6-1 CASSQGSPLHF TGTGCCAGCAGTCAGGGTTCACCCCTCCACTTT